Sequencing of this TCR beta chain was carried out in a study of T cells in Graves' hyperthyroidism and ophthalmopathy (dated by TCRdb to the late 2010s). In the study overall: Peripheral blood was collected at initial diagnosis, before any treatment. According to the paper, TCR Vbeta CDR3 sequencing was carried out on approximately 140 peripheral blood samples, which came from some 41 ophthalmopathy, 80 or so hyperthyroidism and around 17 progressor patients. TCR V-J signatures able to tell the groups apart were searched for in a discovery cohort of 100 patients, of whom approximately 40 had Graves' ophthalmopathy and more than 55 had stable Graves' hyperthyroidism. The 95 to 100 discovery patients were randomly divided into training and test sets at a 7:3 ratio. In addition, the study compared T-cell repertoires in thyroid tissue and in blood from several Graves' hyperthyroidism patients. After sampling, hyperthyroidism patients received methimazole starting at 30 mg daily, and ophthalmopathy patients received high-dose intravenous methylprednisolone. Prospective prediction of ophthalmopathy was tested in an independent validation cohort consisting of roughly 20 hyperthyroidism patients and more than 15 patients who later progressed to ophthalmopathy. Overall results and qualifications from the work: In validation, the model predicted progression to ophthalmopathy with around 71% sensitivity and roughly 72% specificity, a median of roughly seven months before onset. In cross-validation, a model built on a 13 V-J signature told ophthalmopathy apart from stable hyperthyroidism with approximately 90% sensitivity and about 81% specificity, and in testing the same model reached 80%/75%. Blood samples also contained most of the expanded thyroid clonotypes (frequency above 0.001), which suggests that blood repertoires may reflect thyroid immune responses. No statistical method was used to set the sample size in advance, and investigators knew the group allocation.

Sequences DFQATT (CDR1) and SNEGSKA (CDR2) are obtained from the germline V gene (reference sequence). V is pared back by 4 bases and J by 7 bases, with 11 bases lying between the germline termini. The CDR3 runs 13 residues from the cysteine to the phenylalanine. Solely the CDR3 DNA is kept, with 39 bases framed from the first base. The sample holds many counts of this clonotype. This clone's antigen is unknown. The input lacks base qualities; no much larger clone sits a single base away. In the ophthalmopathy patients, disease was moderately to severely active, with a Clinical Activity Score of 3 or more, a NOSPECS grade of 4 or more, and a duration of less than 3 months. The study excluded patients with uncontrolled infections, other autoimmune diseases, pregnancy or lactation. Diagnoses were based on clinical symptoms, serum thyroxine and TRAb, thyroid ultrasound and orbital computed tomography. PBMCs were isolated from 10 ml of fresh peripheral blood by Ficoll-Paque density gradient centrifugation. Total RNA was extracted with Trizol reagent, and quality was checked on an Agilent 2100 Bioanalyzer.

The TCR beta CDR3 regions were amplified from RNA transcripts. The TCR CDR3 was subjected to a first round of RT-PCR using the HTBI primer set and the Qiagen OneStep RT-PCR kit. Libraries were constructed in a second round of multiplex PCR, after which size selection and purification were carried out. Paired-end sequencing of the libraries was performed with 100 bp reads on an Illumina HiSeq2000. The source study handled its data this way. SOAPnuke was used to process the raw data, with reads discarded if the reads contained adapters or uncalled bases, had a mean Phred below 15, or lacked an exact constant-primer or identifier match. High-quality paired reads were merged using COPE v1.2.5, and each unique nucleotide sequence was defined as a clonotype. Clonotypes were aligned to IMGT TRBV, TRBD and TRBJ reference segments using MiTCR v1.1. Analysis was restricted to V-J combinations with a frequency above 0.0001, which covered over 98% of repertoires. A TCS score was defined as the ratio between F50 (clonal expansion) and ExV (chaos), using BLOSUM62-based TCRdist between CDR3 peptides within each V-J. Welch's t-statistics and random forest reduced roughly 530 V-J features to around 14, which were used in a naive Bayes classifier (R e1071). TCRdb reprocessing: public reads trimmed at Q25 with fastp, clones called with MiXCR, in-frame beta chains kept. One record per CDR3 amino acid sequence lists the most common genes and DNA. Here the V and J calls rest on TCRdb's processing, not on the authors' analysis. Counted in this sample were hundreds of thousands of distinct CDR3 sequences; around 13% of them appeared once. Almost 35% of the sample comes from the top ten.

The V and J segments used are TRBV20-1 and TRBJ1-6; TRBD1 is a weak D gene call, 6 bases matching. The clonotype originates from a woman aged 40 to 50 with Graves' ophthalmopathy. Input material: blood. The CDR3 reads CSAIRDTNSPLHF. The nucleotide sequence reads TGCAGTGCTATTCGGGACACAAATTCACCCCTCCACTTT.